Following are 5 T cell receptor beta chains from one sample sequenced in a study of T-cell memory formation after mild COVID-19. MiXCR, run by TCRdb on the 5' RACE reads, gives a single entry per CDR3 protein. The repertoire holds 180,000 or so distinct CDR3 sequences, with under 14% as singletons. The sequenced material came from PBMCs or a T cell subset sorted from them (not recorded which). Source of these receptors: a man younger than 30 who had mild COVID-19 (a few samples of this study predate the infection). Cell type and time point are not known.

This clonotype showed up just a few times. The chain carries TRBV25-1 and TRBJ1-4; no firm D call. V lost 4 bases, J lost 8 bases, and 11 bases lay in between. Germline V gives CDR1 MGHDK, CDR2 SYGVNS. CDR3 length equals 13 residues. The CDR3: CASSGIFGEKLFF. CDR3 coding DNA: TGTGCCAGCAGTGGAATTTTTGGCGAAAAACTGTTTTTT.

The sample holds a few counts of this clonotype. CDR3: CASSQDLPDRGQGTQYF. The CDR3 DNA reads TGCGCCAGCAGCCAAGATCTACCGGACAGGGGGCAGGGGACCCAGTACTTC. V usage is TRBV4-3 and J usage is TRBJ2-5, with 11 bases matching TRBD1. J gave up 7 bases and V 0 bases, and 10 bases lay outside the gene matches. CDR3 length: 17 amino acids. Germline assignment: CDR1 LGHNA and CDR2 YSLEER.

This clonotype was seen a handful of times. The chain couples TRBV5-4 to TRBJ2-1; D is ambiguous. V dropped 0 bases and J dropped 0 bases, with 4 bases sitting between them. Germline V gene sequence: CDR1 SGHNT, CDR2 YYREEE (reference sequence). The CDR3 runs 14 residues. CDR3 in amino acids: CASSLESSYNEQFF. The CDR3 nucleotides are TGTGCCAGCAGCTTGGAGAGCTCCTACAATGAGCAGTTCTTC.

This clonotype turned up a few times. J is TRBJ2-5 and V is TRBV20-1; TRBD2 matches at 12 bases. The germline gives CDR1 DFQATT, CDR2 SNEGSKA (reference sequence). The CDR3 totals 15 residues. V trimming: 4 bases; J trimming: 1 base; junction bases outside the gene matches: 4. The CDR3 reads CSATGLAGSQETQYF. The CDR3 DNA follows: TGCAGTGCTACCGGACTAGCGGGGTCCCAAGAGACCCAGTACTTC.

This clonotype has ten or more counts. The rearrangement uses TRBV7-2 and TRBJ2-5, with 8 bases fitting TRBD2. CDR1 is SGHTA and CDR2 is FQGNSA in the germline V gene. CDR3 size: 14 residues. Trimming at V came to 1 base and at J to 5 bases, leaving 3 bases not matched to a gene. CDR3 loop: CASSLGLARETQYF. In nucleotides, the CDR3 is TGTGCCAGCAGCTTAGGACTAGCGAGGGAGACCCAGTACTTC.